The TCR beta chain under discussion was sequenced for a study of somatic mutations in cytotoxic T cells in rheumatoid arthritis. Sequenced by immunoSEQ multiplex PCR; TCRdb stores in-frame clones only, minus some. The repertoire holds about 16,000 clones, with 75% to 85% as singletons. In this sample, this clone turned up once. Germline V gene sequence: CDR1 SGHTA, CDR2 FQGNSA. Between the trimmed V and J ends, which lost 5 bases and 0 bases, there was a span of 11 bases. The CDR3 has 14 amino acids. The investigators isolated CD4+ and CD8+ cells by positive magnetic bead selection and checked their purity by flow cytometry.

The clonotype was recovered from an adult with rheumatoid arthritis. Sequenced material: CD8+ T cells sorted from blood. V is TRBV7-2 and J is TRBJ2-7; weak D call: TRBD2 (6 bases). The chain's CDR3 is CASSLGGISYEQYF. Here the CDR3 DNA reads TGTGCCAGCAGCCTGGGAGGAATCTCCTACGAGCAGTACTTC.